This TCR beta chain was documented in a study of cytomegalovirus exposure and HLA in healthy donors. Study-level points and caveats: Presence/absence analyses supposed approximately even sequencing depth among donors. Fewer N-insertions than the roughly 650-donor mean were reportedly shown by an Asian-associated ancestry cluster in a later analysis. Later on, an analysis tied 15,000 or so TCR beta sequences to HLA alleles at 0.05 false discovery rate.

Nominally healthy donors provided the samples, though records likely missed some immune exposures. Points on this clone: Its target is not known.

13 Jbeta primers and 60 Vbeta primers were used for the PCR. Profiled with immunoSEQ multiplex PCR; TCRdb holds only in-frame clones, not every one. The sample consists of roughly 140,000 clones, about four fifths of them appearing once. Germline CDR1 reads MNHEY; CDR2 reads SVGAGI. V was pared by 6 bases and J by 0 bases, with 12 bases between. This CDR3 region has 15 residues. The sequence was collected from a woman aged 40 to 55 in good health and CMV-seropositive. The sample comprised PBMCs. The chain has TRBV6-5 and TRBJ1-5, with D unresolved. The CDR3 coding sequence is TGTGCCAGCAGCTACACTTCCACTAGCAATCAGCCCCAGCATTTT. The encoded protein is CASSYTSTSNQPQHF.